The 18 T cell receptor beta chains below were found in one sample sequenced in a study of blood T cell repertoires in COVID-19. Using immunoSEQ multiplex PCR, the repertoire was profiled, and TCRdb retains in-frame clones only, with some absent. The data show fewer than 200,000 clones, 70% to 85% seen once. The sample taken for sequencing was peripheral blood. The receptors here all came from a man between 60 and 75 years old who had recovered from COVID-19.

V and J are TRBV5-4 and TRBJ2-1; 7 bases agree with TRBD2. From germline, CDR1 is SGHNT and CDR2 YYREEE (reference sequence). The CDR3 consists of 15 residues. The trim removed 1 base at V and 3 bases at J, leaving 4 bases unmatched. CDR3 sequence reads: CASSLYGGDYNEQFF. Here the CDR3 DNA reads TGTGCCAGCAGCTTGTATGGGGGGGACTACAATGAGCAGTTCTTC.

CDR3: CASSPPASGASDTQYF. CDR3 in DNA: TGTGCCAGCAGCCCCCCCGCTAGCGGGGCCTCAGATACGCAGTATTTT. This chain connects TRBV3-1 (or the pseudogene TRBV3-2) to TRBJ2-3, with 9 bases aligning to TRBD2. The V segment lost 4 bases and the J segment 4 bases; nucleotides outside the gene matches: 9. The length of the CDR3 is 16 residues. Germline assignment: CDR1 LGHDT and CDR2 YNNKEL (reference sequence).

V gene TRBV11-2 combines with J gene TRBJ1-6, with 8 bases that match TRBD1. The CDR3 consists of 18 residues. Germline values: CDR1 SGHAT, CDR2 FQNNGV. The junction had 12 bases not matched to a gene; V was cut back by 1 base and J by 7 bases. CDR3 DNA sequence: TGTGCCAGCAGCTTAGTTCGGGCAGGGGGCCCCCCAAATTCACCCCTCCACTTT. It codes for CASSLVRAGGPPNSPLHF.

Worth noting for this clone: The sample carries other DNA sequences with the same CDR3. The CDR3 bases are TGTGCCAGCTCACCCTCGGGGTCTAATGAAAAACTGTTTTTT. Residues: CASSPSGSNEKLFF. V usage is TRBV18 and J usage is TRBJ1-4; D is undetermined. Germline-derived CDR1 and CDR2 are KGHSH and LQKENI. Trimming took 3 bases from V and 3 from J, leaving 8 bases between them. The CDR3 is 14 residues long.

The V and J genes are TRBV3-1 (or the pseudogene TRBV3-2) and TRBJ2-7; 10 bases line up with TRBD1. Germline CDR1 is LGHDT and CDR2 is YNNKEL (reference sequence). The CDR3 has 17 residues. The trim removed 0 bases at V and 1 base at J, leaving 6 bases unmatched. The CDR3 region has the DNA TGTGCCAGCAGCCAAGAGCCGGGACAGGGGACTTCCTACGAGCAGTACTTC. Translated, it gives CASSQEPGQGTSYEQYF.

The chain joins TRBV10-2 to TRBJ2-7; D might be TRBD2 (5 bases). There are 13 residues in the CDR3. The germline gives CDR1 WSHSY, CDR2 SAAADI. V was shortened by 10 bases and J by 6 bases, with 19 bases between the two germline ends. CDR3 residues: CATGGGLGGEQYF. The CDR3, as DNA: TGCGCCACCGGAGGAGGTTTGGGTGGCGAGCAGTACTTC.

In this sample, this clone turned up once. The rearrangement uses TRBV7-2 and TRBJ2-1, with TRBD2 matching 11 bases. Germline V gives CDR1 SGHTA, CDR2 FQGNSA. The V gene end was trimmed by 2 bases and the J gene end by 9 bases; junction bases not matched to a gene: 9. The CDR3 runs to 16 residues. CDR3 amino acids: CASSLSSSGGQGEQFF. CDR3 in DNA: TGTGCCAGCAGCTTATCGTCTAGCGGGGGGCAGGGTGAGCAGTTCTTC. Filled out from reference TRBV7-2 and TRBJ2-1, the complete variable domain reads GAGVSQSPSNKVTEKGKDVELRCDPISGHTALYWYRQSLGQGLEFLIYFQGNSAPDKSGLPSDRFSAERTGGSVSTLTIQRTQQEDSAVYLCASSLSSSGGQGEQFFGPGTRLTVL.

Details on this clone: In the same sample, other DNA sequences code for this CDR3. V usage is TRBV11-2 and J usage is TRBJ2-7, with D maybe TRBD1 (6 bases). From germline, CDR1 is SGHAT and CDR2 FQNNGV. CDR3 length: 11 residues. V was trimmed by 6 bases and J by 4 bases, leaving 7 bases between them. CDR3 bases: TGTGCCAGCAGTAGGGGGTACGAGCAGTACTTC. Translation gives CASSRGYEQYF.

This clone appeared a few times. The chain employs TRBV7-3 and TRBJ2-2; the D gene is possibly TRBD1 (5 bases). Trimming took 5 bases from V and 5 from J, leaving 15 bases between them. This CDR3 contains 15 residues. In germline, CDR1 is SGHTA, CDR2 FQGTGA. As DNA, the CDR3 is TGTGCCAGCAGCCCGAGCGCCGCAGGGACCGGGGAGCTGTTTTTT. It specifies CASSPSAAGTGELFF.

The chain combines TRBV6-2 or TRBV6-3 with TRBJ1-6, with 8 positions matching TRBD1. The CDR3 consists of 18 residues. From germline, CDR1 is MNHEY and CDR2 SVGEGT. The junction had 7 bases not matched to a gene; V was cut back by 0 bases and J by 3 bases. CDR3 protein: CASSYSRNRGVYNSPLHF. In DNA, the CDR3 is TGTGCCAGCAGTTACTCGAGAAACAGGGGGGTCTATAATTCACCCCTCCACTTT.

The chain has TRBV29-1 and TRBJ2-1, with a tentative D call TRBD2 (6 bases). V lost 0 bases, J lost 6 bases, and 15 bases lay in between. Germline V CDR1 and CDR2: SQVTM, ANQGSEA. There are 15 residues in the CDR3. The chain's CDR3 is CSVEDGRYSSNEQFF. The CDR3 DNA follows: TGCAGCGTTGAAGATGGGAGGTATTCCAGCAATGAGCAGTTCTTC.

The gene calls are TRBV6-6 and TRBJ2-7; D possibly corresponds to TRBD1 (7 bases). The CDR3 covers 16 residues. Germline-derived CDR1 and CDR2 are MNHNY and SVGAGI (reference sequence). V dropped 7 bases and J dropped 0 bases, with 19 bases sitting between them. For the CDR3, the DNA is TGTGCCAGCATCAACACAGGGGAGACTAGCTCCTACGAGCAGTACTTC. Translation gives CASINTGETSSYEQYF.

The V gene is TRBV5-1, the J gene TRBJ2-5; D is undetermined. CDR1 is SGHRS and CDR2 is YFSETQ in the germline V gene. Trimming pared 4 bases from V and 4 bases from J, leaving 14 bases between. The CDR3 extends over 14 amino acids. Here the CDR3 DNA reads TGCGCCAGCAGCCCACCCCATTCCGGAGAGACCCAGTACTTC. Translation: CASSPPHSGETQYF.

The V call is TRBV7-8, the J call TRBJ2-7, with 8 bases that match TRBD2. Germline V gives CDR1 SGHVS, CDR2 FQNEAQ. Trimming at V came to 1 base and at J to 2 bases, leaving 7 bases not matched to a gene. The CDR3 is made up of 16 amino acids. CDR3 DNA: TGTGCCAGCAGCTTAGGGAGCGGGGGTTCAACCTACGAGCAGTACTTC. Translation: CASSLGSGGSTYEQYF.

CDR3: CASSLRELQRYSYNEQFF. In nucleotides, the CDR3 is TGTGCCAGCAGTTTACGGGAACTTCAGCGGTACTCCTACAATGAGCAGTTCTTC. The rearrangement uses TRBV27 and TRBJ2-1, with D possibly being TRBD2 (5 bases). CDR1 is MNHEY and CDR2 is SMNVEV in the germline V gene (reference sequence). This CDR3 contains 18 residues. Deletions cut 2 bases from V and 0 bases from J, with 17 bases between.

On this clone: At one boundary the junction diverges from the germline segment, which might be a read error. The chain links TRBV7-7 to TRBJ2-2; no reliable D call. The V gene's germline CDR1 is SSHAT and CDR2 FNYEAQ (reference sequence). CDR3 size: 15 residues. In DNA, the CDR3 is TGTGCTAGCAGCCCCGAACGACAAAACACCGGGGAGCTGTTTTTT. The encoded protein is CASSPERQNTGELFF.

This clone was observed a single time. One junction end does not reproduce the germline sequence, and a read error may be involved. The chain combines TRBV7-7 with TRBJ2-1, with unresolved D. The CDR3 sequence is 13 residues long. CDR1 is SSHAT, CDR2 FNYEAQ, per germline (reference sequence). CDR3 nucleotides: TGTGCTAGCAGCTTAGGTCTCGACAATGAGCAGTTCTTC. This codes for CASSLGLDNEQFF.

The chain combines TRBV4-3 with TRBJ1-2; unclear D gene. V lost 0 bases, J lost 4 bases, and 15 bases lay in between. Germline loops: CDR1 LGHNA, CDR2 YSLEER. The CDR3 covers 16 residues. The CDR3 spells CASSQDRQAPIYGYTF. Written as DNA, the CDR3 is TGCGCCAGCAGCCAAGATCGGCAGGCACCGATCTATGGCTACACCTTC.